This T cell receptor (beta chain) came from a study of T cell repertoires in cytomegalovirus infection. Looking at the study overall: Signatures in public TCR beta sequences pointed to both CMV infection and matching HLA type.

At least ten counts were recorded for this clonotype. Its specificity is unknown. The V segment lost 3 bases and the J segment 7 bases; nucleotides outside the gene matches: 4. The CDR3 has 14 residues. Germline loops: CDR1 SGHTA, CDR2 FQGTGA. TCRdb reprocessed the reads with MiXCR, giving one entry per CDR3 protein. The sample has fewer than 550,000 distinct CDR3 sequences, around 10% seen once. Study-wide results and limits: There were HLA-C-restricted CMV-specific TCR beta clonotypes dominating the ex vivo response. Accumulated public TCR beta family frequency recognized individuals carrying CMV together with the relevant HLA.

The origin of this receptor is a human donor in good health (CMV status not recorded). Some clones in this sample may be carry-over from other donors' samples. V gene TRBV7-3 combines with J gene TRBJ2-5; TRBD2 matches at 11 bases. The sequenced material came from PBMCs. CDR3 nucleotides: TGTGCCAGCAGCTTTAGCGGGGGGGACCCGACCCAGTACTTC. Translation: CASSFSGGDPTQYF.